This T cell receptor (beta chain) was recovered during a study of spatial heterogeneity in lung cancer. Overall study: Sequencing consistently turned up more beta-chain sequences than alpha-chain sequences.

This clonotype was seen ten or more times. Regarding time point: sample taken at primary tumor resection. TCRs were sequenced from unsorted whole RNA of tumor, nontumor lung or PBMC. The donors were 55 to 80 patients with non-small cell lung cancer that was early-stage and untreated. The germline CDR1 and CDR2 sequences are SGHRS and YFSETQ. Trimming pared 0 bases from V and 3 bases from J, leaving 9 bases between. The CDR3 runs 14 residues. A unique molecular identifier was carried by every single TCR cDNA molecule. TCRdb ran MiXCR on the 5' RACE reads and lists one entry per CDR3 protein. Counted here are around 48,000 distinct CDR3 sequences, under 6% occurring once; the ten biggest clones make up over 8.5%.

Here the sequenced sample was PBMCs, taken at surgery. The sequence derives from a male donor with early-stage non-small cell lung cancer. The gene calls are TRBV5-1 and TRBJ1-1; D is unclear. The chain's CDR3 is CASSLEGSDTEAFF. The CDR3 DNA reads TGCGCCAGCAGCTTGGAGGGCTCGGACACTGAAGCTTTCTTT.